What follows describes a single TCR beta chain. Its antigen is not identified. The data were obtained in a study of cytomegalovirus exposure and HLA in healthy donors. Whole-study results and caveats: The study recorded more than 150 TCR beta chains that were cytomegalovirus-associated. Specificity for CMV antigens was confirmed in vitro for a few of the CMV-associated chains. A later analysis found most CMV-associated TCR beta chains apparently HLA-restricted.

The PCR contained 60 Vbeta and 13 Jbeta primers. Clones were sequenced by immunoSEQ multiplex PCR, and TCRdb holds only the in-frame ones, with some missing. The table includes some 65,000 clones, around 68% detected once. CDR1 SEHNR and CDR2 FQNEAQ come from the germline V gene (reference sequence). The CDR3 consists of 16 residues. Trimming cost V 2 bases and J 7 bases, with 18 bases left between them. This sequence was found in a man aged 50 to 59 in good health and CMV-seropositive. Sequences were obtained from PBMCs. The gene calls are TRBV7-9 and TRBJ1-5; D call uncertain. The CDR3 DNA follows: TGTGCCAGCAGCTTATGGGTGGGTCAAGGAGAACAGCCCCAGCATTTT. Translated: CASSLWVGQGEQPQHF.